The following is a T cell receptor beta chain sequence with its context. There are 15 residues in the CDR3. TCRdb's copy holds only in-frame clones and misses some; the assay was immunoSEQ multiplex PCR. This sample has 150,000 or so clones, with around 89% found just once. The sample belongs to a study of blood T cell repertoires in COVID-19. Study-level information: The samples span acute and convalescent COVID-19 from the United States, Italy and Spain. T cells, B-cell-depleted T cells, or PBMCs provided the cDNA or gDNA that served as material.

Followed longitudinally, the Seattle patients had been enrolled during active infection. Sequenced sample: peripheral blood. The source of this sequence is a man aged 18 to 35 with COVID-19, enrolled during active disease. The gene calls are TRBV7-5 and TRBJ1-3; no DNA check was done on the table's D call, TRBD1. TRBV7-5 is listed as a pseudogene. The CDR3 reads CARSFLLHSGNTIYF. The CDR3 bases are TGTGCCAGAAGCTTCCTGTTACACTCTGGAAACACCATATATTTT.